This T cell receptor beta chain was recorded in a study of blood T cell repertoires in COVID-19. The wider study: There were acute and convalescent COVID-19 samples, and they came from the United States, Italy and Spain.

Sequenced by immunoSEQ multiplex PCR; TCRdb stores in-frame clones only, minus some. This sample carries around 140,000 clones, 81% of them seen once, and the ten largest clones take approximately 8.2%. V lost 8 bases, J lost 4 bases, and 21 bases lay in between. This CDR3 is 15 amino acids long. Germline V CDR1 and CDR2: SGHAT, FQNNGV. J is TRBJ2-7 and V is TRBV11-2; D perhaps matches TRBD1 (6 bases). Sequencing was done on a sample of peripheral blood. The receptor comes from a human donor in a cohort sampled during active COVID-19. The CDR3 is CASHFRGRGDYEQYF. CDR3 coding DNA: TGTGCCAGCCACTTCAGGGGTAGAGGGGATTACGAGCAGTACTTC.